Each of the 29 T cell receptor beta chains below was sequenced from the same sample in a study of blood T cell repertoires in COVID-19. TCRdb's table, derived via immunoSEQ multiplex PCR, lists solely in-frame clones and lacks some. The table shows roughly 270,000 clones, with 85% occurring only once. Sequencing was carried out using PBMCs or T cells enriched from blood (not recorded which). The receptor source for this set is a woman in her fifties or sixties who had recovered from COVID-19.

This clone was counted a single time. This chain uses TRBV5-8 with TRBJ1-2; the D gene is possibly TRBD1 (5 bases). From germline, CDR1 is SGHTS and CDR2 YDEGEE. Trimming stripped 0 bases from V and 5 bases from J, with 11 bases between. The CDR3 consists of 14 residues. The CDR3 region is CASSLEPGWYGYTF. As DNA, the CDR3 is TGTGCCAGCAGCTTGGAGCCAGGGTGGTATGGCTACACCTTC. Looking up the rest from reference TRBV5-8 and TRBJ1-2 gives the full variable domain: EAGVTQSPTHLIKTRGQQATLRCSPISGHTSVYWYQQALGLGLQFLLWYDEGEERNRGNFPPRFSGRQFPNYSSELNVNALELEDSALYLCASSLEPGWYGYTFGSGTRLTVV.

The CDR3 DNA follows: TGTGCTAGTGGTTTGGGAGGGACAGGCACCAACTATGGCTACACCTTC. Its translation is CASGLGGTGTNYGYTF. This rearrangement joins TRBV12-5 to TRBJ1-2; TRBD1 matches at 8 bases. Trimming cost V 1 base and J 2 bases; bases outside gene matches: 6. The germline V gene has CDR1 LGHNT and CDR2 FRNRAP. The CDR3 runs 16 residues.

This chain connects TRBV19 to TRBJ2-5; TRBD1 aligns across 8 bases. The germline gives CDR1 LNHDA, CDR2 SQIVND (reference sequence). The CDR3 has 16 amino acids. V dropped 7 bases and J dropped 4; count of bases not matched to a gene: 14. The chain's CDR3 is CASTRSSRGHGETQYF. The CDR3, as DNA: TGTGCCAGTACCCGGTCGTCCAGGGGGCACGGAGAGACCCAGTACTTC.

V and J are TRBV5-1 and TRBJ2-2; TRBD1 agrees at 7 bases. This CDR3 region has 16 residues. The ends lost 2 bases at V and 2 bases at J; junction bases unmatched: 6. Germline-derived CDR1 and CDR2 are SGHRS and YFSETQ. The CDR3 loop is CASSFAGTDNTGELFF. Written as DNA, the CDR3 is TGCGCCAGCAGCTTCGCCGGGACAGATAACACCGGGGAGCTGTTTTTT. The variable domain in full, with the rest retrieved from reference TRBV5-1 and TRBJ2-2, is KAGVTQTPRYLIKTRGQQVTLSCSPISGHRSVSWYQQTPGQGLQFLFEYFSETQRNKGNFPGRFSGRQFSNSRSEMNVSTLELGDSALYLCASSFAGTDNTGELFFGEGSRLTVL.

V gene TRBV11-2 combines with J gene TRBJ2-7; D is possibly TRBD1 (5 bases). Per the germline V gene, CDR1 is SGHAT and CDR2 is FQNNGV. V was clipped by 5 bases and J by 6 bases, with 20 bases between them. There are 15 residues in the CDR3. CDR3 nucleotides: TGTGCCAGCAGCCCCCCCGCCAGGGCTTCCCGCGAGCAGTACTTC. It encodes CASSPPARASREQYF.

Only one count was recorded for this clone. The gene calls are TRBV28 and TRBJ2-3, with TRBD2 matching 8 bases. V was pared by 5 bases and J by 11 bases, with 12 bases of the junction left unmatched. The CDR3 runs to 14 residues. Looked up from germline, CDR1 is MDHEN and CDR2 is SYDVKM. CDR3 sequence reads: CASSPTGLEEKQYF. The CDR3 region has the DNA TGTGCCAGCAGTCCAACGGGACTAGAGGAGAAGCAGTATTTT.

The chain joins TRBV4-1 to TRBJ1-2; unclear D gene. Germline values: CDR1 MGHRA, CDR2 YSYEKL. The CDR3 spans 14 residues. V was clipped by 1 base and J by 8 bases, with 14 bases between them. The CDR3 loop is CASSQVLRVGGYTF. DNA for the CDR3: TGCGCCAGCAGCCAAGTCTTGAGGGTTGGAGGCTACACCTTC.

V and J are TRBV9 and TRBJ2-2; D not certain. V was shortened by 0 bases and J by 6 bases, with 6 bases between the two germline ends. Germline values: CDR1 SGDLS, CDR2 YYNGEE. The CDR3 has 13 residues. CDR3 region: CASSVVPAGELFF. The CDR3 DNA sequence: TGTGCCAGCAGCGTAGTTCCAGCCGGGGAGCTGTTTTTT. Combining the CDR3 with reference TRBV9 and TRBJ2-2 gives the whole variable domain DSGVTQTPKHLITATGQRVTLRCSPRSGDLSVYWYQQSLDQGLQFLIQYYNGEERAKGNILERFSAQQFPDLHSELNLSSLELGDSALYFCASSVVPAGELFFGEGSRLTVL.

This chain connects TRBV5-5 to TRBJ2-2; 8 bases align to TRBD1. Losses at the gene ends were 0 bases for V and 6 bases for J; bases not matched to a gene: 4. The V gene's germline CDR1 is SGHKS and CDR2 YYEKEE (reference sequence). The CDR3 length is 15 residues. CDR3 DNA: TGTGCCAGCAGCTTGGAGGACAGGGCCTCCGGGGAGCTGTTTTTT. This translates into CASSLEDRASGELFF.

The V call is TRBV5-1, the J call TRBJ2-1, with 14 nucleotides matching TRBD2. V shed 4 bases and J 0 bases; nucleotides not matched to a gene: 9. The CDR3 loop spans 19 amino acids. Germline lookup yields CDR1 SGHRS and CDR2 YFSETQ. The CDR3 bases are TGCGCCAGCAGCAAAGCCGGGACTAGCGGGGGTCGCTCCTACAATGAGCAGTTCTTC. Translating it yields CASSKAGTSGGRSYNEQFF. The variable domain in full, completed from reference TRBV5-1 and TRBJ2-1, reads KAGVTQTPRYLIKTRGQQVTLSCSPISGHRSVSWYQQTPGQGLQFLFEYFSETQRNKGNFPGRFSGRQFSNSRSEMNVSTLELGDSALYLCASSKAGTSGGRSYNEQFFGPGTRLTVL.

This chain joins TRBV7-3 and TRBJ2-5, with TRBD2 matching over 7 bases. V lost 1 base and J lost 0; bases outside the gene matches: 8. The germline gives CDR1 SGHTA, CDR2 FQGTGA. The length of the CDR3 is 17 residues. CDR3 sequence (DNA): TGTGCCAGCAGCTTAATTGGGCGGGGGAGAGACCAAGAGACCCAGTACTTC. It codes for CASSLIGRGRDQETQYF.

The CDR3 is CASSNRVQEKLFF. Here the CDR3 DNA reads TGTGCCAGCAGTAACAGGGTACAGGAAAAACTGTTTTTT. The V gene is TRBV12-3 or TRBV12-4, the J gene TRBJ1-4; a possible D gene is TRBD1 (6 bases). V was trimmed by 5 bases and J by 8 bases, leaving 12 bases between them. This CDR3 is built from 13 residues.

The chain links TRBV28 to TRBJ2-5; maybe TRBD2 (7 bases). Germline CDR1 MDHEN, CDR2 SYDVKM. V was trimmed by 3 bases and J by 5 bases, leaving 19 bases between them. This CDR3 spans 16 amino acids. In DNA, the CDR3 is TGTGCCAGCAGTTTCACGGGGGCGGGGGCTGGTGAGACCCAGTACTTC. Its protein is CASSFTGAGAGETQYF.

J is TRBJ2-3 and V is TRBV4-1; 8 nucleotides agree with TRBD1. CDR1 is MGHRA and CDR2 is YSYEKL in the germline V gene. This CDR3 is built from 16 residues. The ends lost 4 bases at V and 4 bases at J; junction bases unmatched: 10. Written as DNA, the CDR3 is TGCGCCAGCAGCCGGAAATTGGCAGGGGGCGCAGATACGCAGTATTTT. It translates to CASSRKLAGGADTQYF.

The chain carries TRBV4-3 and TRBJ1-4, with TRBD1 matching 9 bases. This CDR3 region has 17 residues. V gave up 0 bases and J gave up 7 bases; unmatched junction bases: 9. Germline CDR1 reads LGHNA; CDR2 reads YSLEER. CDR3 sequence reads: CASSQDRTGVFGEKLFF. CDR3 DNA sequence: TGCGCCAGCAGCCAAGATCGGACAGGGGTTTTTGGTGAAAAACTGTTTTTT.

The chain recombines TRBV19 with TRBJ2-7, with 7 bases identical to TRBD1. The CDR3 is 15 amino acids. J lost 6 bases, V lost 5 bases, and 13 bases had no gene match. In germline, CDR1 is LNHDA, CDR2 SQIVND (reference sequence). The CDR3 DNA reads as TGTGCCAGTAGTCTTCTTCCAGGGGCAGGGGGCGAGCAGTACTTC. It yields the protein CASSLLPGAGGEQYF.

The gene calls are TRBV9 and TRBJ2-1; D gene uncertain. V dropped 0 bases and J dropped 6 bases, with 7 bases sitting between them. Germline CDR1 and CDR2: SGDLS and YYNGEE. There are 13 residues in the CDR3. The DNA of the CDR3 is TGTGCCAGCAGCGTAGGTCGGGTCAATGAGCAGTTCTTC. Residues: CASSVGRVNEQFF.

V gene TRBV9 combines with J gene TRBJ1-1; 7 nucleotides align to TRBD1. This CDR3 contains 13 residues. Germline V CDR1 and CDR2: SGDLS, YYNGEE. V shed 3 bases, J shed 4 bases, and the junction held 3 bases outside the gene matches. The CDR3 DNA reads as TGTGCCAGCAGCGCAGGGGGGAGCACTGAAGCTTTCTTT. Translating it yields CASSAGGSTEAFF.

Written as DNA, the CDR3 is TGTGCCAGCAGCTTAGCCGGGAGATTTGGCAATCAGCCCCAGCATTTT. It specifies CASSLAGRFGNQPQHF. V is TRBV6-2 or TRBV6-3 and J is TRBJ1-5; D gene uncertain. This CDR3 has 16 residues. Trimming took 6 bases from V and 2 from J, leaving 17 bases between them. Germline CDR1 and CDR2: MNHEY and SVGEGT.

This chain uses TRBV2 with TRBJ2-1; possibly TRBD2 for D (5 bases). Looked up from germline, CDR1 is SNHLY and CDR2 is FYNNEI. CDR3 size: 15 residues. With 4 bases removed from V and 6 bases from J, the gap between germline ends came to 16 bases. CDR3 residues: CASSARGNPLNEQFF. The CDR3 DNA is TGTGCCAGCAGTGCACGGGGTAACCCCCTCAATGAGCAGTTCTTC.

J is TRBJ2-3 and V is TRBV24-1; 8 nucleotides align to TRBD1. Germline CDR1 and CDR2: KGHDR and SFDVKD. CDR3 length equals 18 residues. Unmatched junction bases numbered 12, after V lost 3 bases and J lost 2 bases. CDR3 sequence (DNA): TGTGCCACCAGTGATCAATCGATCAGGGGGCAGATCACAGATACGCAGTATTTT. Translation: CATSDQSIRGQITDTQYF.

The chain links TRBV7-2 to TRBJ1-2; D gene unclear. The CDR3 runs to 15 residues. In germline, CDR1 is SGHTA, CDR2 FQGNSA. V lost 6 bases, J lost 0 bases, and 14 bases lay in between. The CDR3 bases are TGTGCCAGCAGACCGGACCGGGGTCCTAACTATGGCTACACCTTC. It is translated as CASRPDRGPNYGYTF.

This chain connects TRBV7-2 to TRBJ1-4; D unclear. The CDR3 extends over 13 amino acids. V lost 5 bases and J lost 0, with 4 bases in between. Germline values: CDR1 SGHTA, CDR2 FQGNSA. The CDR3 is CASSRATNEKLFF. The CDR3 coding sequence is TGTGCCAGCAGCCGTGCAACTAATGAAAAACTGTTTTTT.

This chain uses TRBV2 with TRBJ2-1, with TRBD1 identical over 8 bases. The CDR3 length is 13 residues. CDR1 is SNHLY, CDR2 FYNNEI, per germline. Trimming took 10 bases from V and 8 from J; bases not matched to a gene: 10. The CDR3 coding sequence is TGTGCCACCCCGGGACAGGATCAATATGAGCAGTTCTTC. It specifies CATPGQDQYEQFF.

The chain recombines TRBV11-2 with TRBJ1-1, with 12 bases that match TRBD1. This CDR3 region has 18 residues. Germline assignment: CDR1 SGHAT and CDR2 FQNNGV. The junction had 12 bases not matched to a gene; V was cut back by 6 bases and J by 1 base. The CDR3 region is CASRRDVGQGAKNTEAFF. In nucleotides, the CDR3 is TGTGCCAGCAGAAGAGATGTGGGACAGGGGGCTAAGAACACTGAAGCTTTCTTT.

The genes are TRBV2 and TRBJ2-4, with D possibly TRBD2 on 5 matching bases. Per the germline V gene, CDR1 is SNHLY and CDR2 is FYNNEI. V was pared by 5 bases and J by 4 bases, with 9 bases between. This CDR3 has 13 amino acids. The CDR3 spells CASSLRGKNIQYF. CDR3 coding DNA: TGTGCCAGCAGTCTACGGGGAAAAAACATTCAGTACTTC.

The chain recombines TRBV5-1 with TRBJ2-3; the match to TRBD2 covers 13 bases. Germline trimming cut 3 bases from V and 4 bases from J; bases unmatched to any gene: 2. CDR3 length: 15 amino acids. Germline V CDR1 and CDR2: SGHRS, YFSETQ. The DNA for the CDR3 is TGCGCCAGCAGCTGGACTAGCGGGGGTTCAGATACGCAGTATTTT. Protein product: CASSWTSGGSDTQYF.

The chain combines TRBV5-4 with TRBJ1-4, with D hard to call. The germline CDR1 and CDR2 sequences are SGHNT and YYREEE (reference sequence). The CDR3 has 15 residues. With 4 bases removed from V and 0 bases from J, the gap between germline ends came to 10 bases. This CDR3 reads CASSPTTATNEKLFF. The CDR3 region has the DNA TGTGCCAGCAGCCCCACCACGGCAACTAATGAAAAACTGTTTTTT.

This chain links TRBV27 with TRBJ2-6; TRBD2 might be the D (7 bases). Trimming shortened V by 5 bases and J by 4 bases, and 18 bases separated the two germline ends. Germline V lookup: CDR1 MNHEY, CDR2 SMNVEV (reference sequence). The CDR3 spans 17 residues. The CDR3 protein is CASSPQAGARGANVLTF. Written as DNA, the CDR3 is TGTGCCAGCAGTCCTCAGGCGGGGGCGCGGGGGGCCAACGTCCTGACTTTC.